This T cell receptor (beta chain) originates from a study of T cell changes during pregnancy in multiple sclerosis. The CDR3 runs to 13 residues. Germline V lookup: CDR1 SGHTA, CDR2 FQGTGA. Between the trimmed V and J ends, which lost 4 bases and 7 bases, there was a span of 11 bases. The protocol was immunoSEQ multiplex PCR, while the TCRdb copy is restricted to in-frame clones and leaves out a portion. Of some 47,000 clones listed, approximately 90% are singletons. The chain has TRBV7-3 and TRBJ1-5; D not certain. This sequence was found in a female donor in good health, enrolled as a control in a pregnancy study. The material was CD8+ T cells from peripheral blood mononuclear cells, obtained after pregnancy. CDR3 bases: TGTGCCAGCAGCTCCTCCGGGAGCCAGCCCCAGCATTTT. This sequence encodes CASSSSGSQPQHF.